The rows below give T cell receptor beta chains drawn from one sample of a study of T-cell memory formation after mild COVID-19. In TCRdb, the 5' RACE reads were re-called with MiXCR into one record per CDR3 protein. The repertoire consists of under 700,000 distinct CDR3 sequences, with around 21% occurring once and the leading ten covering approximately 13%. Specimen: PBMCs or a T cell subset sorted from them (not recorded which). These receptors came from an adult woman who had mild COVID-19 (a few samples of this study predate the infection). Cell type and time point are not known. Both conserved end residues are part of each CDR3. The D gene is left open where the match is weak. Clone size, where shown, is once, few, many, or a class for clones that have expanded.

d_gene	v_gene	abundance	j_gene	CDR3nt	CDR3aa
TRBD2	TRBV24-1	.	TRBJ2-3	TGTGCCACCAGTGACCCAAGGGACTACCACACAGATACGCAGTATTTT	CATSDPRDYHTDTQYF
TRBD1	TRBV3-1	.	TRBJ1-2	TGTGCCAGCAGCCAAGGAGGGACAGCCTTCTTC	CASSQGGTAFF
.	TRBV4-1	.	TRBJ2-7	TGCGCCAGCAGCCTTACTACAGGGGAGGTAAACTACGAGCAGTACTTC	CASSLTTGEVNYEQYF
TRBD2	TRBV4-2	many	TRBJ2-1	TGTGCCAGCAGCCAAGATCACCACGGGGGGAATGAGCAGTTCTTC	CASSQDHHGGNEQFF
.	TRBV27	many	TRBJ2-7	TGTGCCAGCAGTTTATCTGTACCGGCCTTCTACGAGCAGTACTTC	CASSLSVPAFYEQYF
.	TRBV28	.	TRBJ2-7	TGTGCCAGCAGTTCCCCAGGGCACGGGGTCTCCTACGAGCAGTACTTC	CASSSPGHGVSYEQYF
.	TRBV5-6	.	TRBJ2-2	TGTGCCAGCAGCCTCCGGGTTAACACCGGGGAGCTGTTTTTT	CASSLRVNTGELFF
.	TRBV6-5	few	TRBJ1-1	TGTGCCAGCACCGCCAGGGTGAACACTGAAGCTTTCTTT	CASTARVNTEAFF
TRBD1	TRBV25-1	.	TRBJ1-1	TGTGCCAGCAATGGGGACAGTGCCTTTGAAGCTTTCTTT	CASNGDSAFEAFF
.	TRBV5-6	few	TRBJ1-2	TGTGCCAGCAGCTTAGCAGATATCTCTAACTATGGCTACACCTTC	CASSLADISNYGYTF
.	TRBV19	.	TRBJ1-1	TGTGCCAGTAGTAATAGCTATGAAGCTTTCTTT	CASSNSYEAFF
TRBD1	TRBV9	.	TRBJ2-2	TGTGCCAGCAGCGTAGACCTGGGACAGGGGGCCTCAAACACCGGGGAGCTGTTTTTT	CASSVDLGQGASNTGELFF
.	TRBV6-5	.	TRBJ1-3	TGTGCCAGCAGCTACCGGGACTTGAGAGGAAACACCATATATTTT	CASSYRDLRGNTIYF
TRBD1	TRBV4-1	few	TRBJ2-1	TGCGCCAGCAGCCATGCGGACAGGGTAGGGCACAATGAGCAGTTCTTC	CASSHADRVGHNEQFF
TRBD2	TRBV5-1	many	TRBJ2-1	TGCGCCAGCAGCTTCTACTCAGCGGGAGCGTCGGTGTACAATGAGCAGTTCTTC	CASSFYSAGASVYNEQFF
TRBD2	TRBV12-3/TRBV12-4	.	TRBJ2-7	TGTGCCAGCAGTTTTATCGGGCGGGAGCTGGTTAGCGAGCAGTACTTC	CASSFIGRELVSEQYF
.	TRBV4-3	few	TRBJ2-3	TGCGCCAGCAGCCTCCAGGGGGGGCGAACCATTCTAAGCACAGATACGCAGTATTTT	CASSLQGGRTILSTDTQYF
TRBD2	TRBV5-1	few	TRBJ2-1	TGCGCCAGCAGCCTCGGGACGGGGGGAGATGAGCAGTTCTTC	CASSLGTGGDEQFF
TRBD2	TRBV7-9	.	TRBJ2-1	TGTGCCAGCAGCCGTCCGGACGTACTAGCGACTCGTTGGAGTGCGTACAATGAGCAGTTCTTC	CASSRPDVLATRWSAYNEQFF
TRBD1	TRBV24-1	.	TRBJ1-2	TGTGCCACCAGTGACCACCCAGGGGGCTCTGGCTACACCTTC	CATSDHPGGSGYTF
TRBD1	TRBV7-2	.	TRBJ1-3	TGTGCCAGCAGGGATGACAGGGAGGTCCCTGGAAACACCATATATTTT	CASRDDREVPGNTIYF
.	TRBV2	few	TRBJ2-2	TGTGCCAGCAGCTTTGCCCAGGTAGTTGGGGAGCTGTTTTTT	CASSFAQVVGELFF
.	TRBV7-6	few	TRBJ2-1	TGTGCCAGCAGCTTATTCCCGGACAATGAGCAGTTCTTC	CASSLFPDNEQFF
TRBD1	TRBV6-5	.	TRBJ1-1	TGTGCCAGCAACTCCGACAGGGGAAACACTGAAGCTTTCTTT	CASNSDRGNTEAFF
TRBD2	TRBV4-3	.	TRBJ2-7	TGCGCCAGCAGCCAAGGGTCCGGGACTAGCGGCTACGAGCAGTACTTC	CASSQGSGTSGYEQYF
.	TRBV7-8	.	TRBJ2-7	TGTGCCAGCAGCCCGGGAGTGGCAGGGCCTTTCTACGAGCAGTACTTC	CASSPGVAGPFYEQYF
TRBD1	TRBV7-8	many	TRBJ2-3	TGTGCCAGCAGCCCTAACCACAGGGGGTCAGATACGCAGTATTTT	CASSPNHRGSDTQYF
TRBD2	TRBV15	.	TRBJ2-1	TGTGCCACCAGCCGGGAGGGCCGGTACAATGAGCAGTTCTTC	CATSREGRYNEQFF
TRBD1	TRBV6-4	.	TRBJ1-2	TGTGCCAGCAGTGCCGGGACAGGGGAAGGAGAGGGCTACACCTTC	CASSAGTGEGEGYTF
.	TRBV24-1	many	TRBJ2-1	TGTGCCACCAGTGCGAAGAAAGAAGACTTC	CATSAKKEDF
.	TRBV5-1	few	TRBJ2-1	TGCGCCAGCAGTTCATTTTACAATGAGCAGTTCTTC	CASSSFYNEQFF
.	TRBV5-1	few	TRBJ2-7	TGCGCCAGCAGCTTGTCGGGCAGGTTCTCCTACGAGCAGTACTTC	CASSLSGRFSYEQYF
TRBD1	TRBV5-1	.	TRBJ1-1	TGCGCCAGCAGCTTGGCGACAGGGGGAAACACTGAAGCTTTCTTT	CASSLATGGNTEAFF